This entry lists 30 T cell receptor beta chains sequenced from one sample in a study of blood T cells in healthy people across ages. Combining a sample-barcoded 5' primer with a J-beta primer mix, a second PCR ran for roughly 6 to 12 cycles. One entry per CDR3 protein results from TCRdb running MiXCR on the 5' RACE reads. The sample holds roughly 1.6 million distinct CDR3 sequences, 34% seen once. What was sequenced was blood. All receptors come from a woman in her twenties or thirties in good health.

This clonotype was detected many times. This chain links TRBV7-2 with TRBJ2-1; a possible D gene is TRBD1 (5 bases). Trimming cost V 1 base and J 1 base, with 8 bases left between them. The CDR3 runs 15 residues. Per the germline V gene, CDR1 is SGHTA and CDR2 is FQGNSA. CDR3 nucleotides: TGTGCCAGCAGCTTAGGGGGCCCGTCCTACAATGAGCAGTTCTTC. Translating it yields CASSLGGPSYNEQFF.

This clonotype was seen a few times. The chain links TRBV15 to TRBJ2-1, with D unresolved. Germline V gene data show CDR1 as LNHNV and CDR2 as YYDKDF (reference sequence). V lost 6 bases and J 2 bases, leaving 5 bases between the germline ends. CDR3 length: 12 amino acids. CDR3 amino acids: CATSVPYNEQFF. The CDR3 nucleotides read TGTGCCACCAGTGTCCCCTACAATGAGCAGTTCTTC.

V and J are TRBV10-3 and TRBJ2-3; 10 bases map to TRBD2. The CDR3 is 16 amino acids. J gave up 2 bases and V 5 bases, and 7 bases lay outside the gene matches. Germline CDR1 reads ENHRY; CDR2 reads SYGVKD. The CDR3 loop is CAISNRTSGNTDTQYF. The CDR3 DNA sequence: TGTGCCATCAGTAACCGGACTAGCGGAAACACAGATACGCAGTATTTT.

This clonotype was counted only a few times. This sequence joins TRBV20-1 and TRBJ1-2; D unclear. V was cut by 6 bases and J by 8 bases, with 13 bases left in between. The CDR3 totals 11 residues. Per germline, CDR1 DFQATT and CDR2 SNEGSKA (reference sequence). As DNA, the CDR3 is TGCAGTGCAGCCAGGTCCGGGGGCTACACCTTC. Protein: CSAARSGGYTF.

This clonotype was seen only once. The chain links TRBV19 to TRBJ2-7, with D tentatively TRBD2 (5 bases). The germline V gene encodes CDR1 LNHDA and CDR2 SQIVND (reference sequence). The CDR3 is made up of 15 amino acids. The V and J ends lost 5 bases and 0 bases respectively, with 14 bases between them. The CDR3 protein is CASSPAQRPSYEQYF. The CDR3 DNA reads as TGTGCCAGTAGTCCGGCCCAGCGGCCCTCCTACGAGCAGTACTTC.

The DNA for the CDR3 is TGCGCCAGCAGCGGGGCGGGGAGCTCCTACAATGAGCAGTTCTTC. It encodes CASSGAGSSYNEQFF. This chain uses TRBV5-1 with TRBJ2-1, with D perhaps TRBD2 (6 bases). V lost 4 bases, J lost 0 bases, and 11 bases lay in between. The length of the CDR3 is 15 residues. Looked up from germline, CDR1 is SGHRS and CDR2 is YFSETQ.

In its sample, this clonotype was seen a few times. This rearrangement joins TRBV5-4 to TRBJ2-1, with D perhaps TRBD1 or TRBD2 (5 bases each). CDR1 is SGHNT, CDR2 YYREEE, per germline (reference sequence). The CDR3 is 15 amino acids. Trimming pared 7 bases from V and 6 bases from J, leaving 20 bases between. Here the CDR3 DNA reads TGTGCCAGCTCCCCCTCGAGAAGGGACGGCAATGAGCAGTTCTTC. Its protein is CASSPSRRDGNEQFF.

This clonotype was picked up a small number of times. The rearrangement uses TRBV6-1 and TRBJ1-6; 9 bases are shared with TRBD1. Germline V gene lookup returns CDR1 MNHNS and CDR2 SASEGT. V shed 5 bases and J 8 bases; nucleotides not matched to a gene: 7. CDR3 length equals 15 residues. The CDR3 reads CASSLIWDRDSPLHF. For the CDR3, the DNA is TGTGCCAGCAGTTTGATATGGGACAGGGATTCACCCCTCCACTTT.

The chain is built from TRBV7-9 and TRBJ1-2; 8 positions agree with TRBD1. Germline CDR1 is SEHNR and CDR2 is FQNEAQ (reference sequence). Trimming removed 5 bases from V and 0 bases from J; junction bases left unmatched: 17. The CDR3 extends over 19 amino acids. CDR3: CASSTTRAGTGHSNYGYTF. The CDR3 nucleotides are TGTGCCAGCAGCACCACGAGGGCCGGGACAGGACATTCTAACTATGGCTACACCTTC.

This clonotype was counted only a few times. V gene TRBV20-1 combines with J gene TRBJ1-2; 7 positions agree with TRBD1. Germline CDR1 reads DFQATT; CDR2 reads SNEGSKA (reference sequence). The CDR3 runs 14 residues. Germline trimming cut 0 bases from V and 4 bases from J; bases unmatched to any gene: 5. The CDR3 bases are TGCAGTGCTAGAGATGCAGGGGGGTTCTATGGCTACACCTTC. Its protein is CSARDAGGFYGYTF.

This clonotype has more than one count but fewer than ten. V and J are TRBV5-1 and TRBJ2-7; TRBD1 agrees at 9 bases. The CDR3 loop spans 14 amino acids. Germline lookup yields CDR1 SGHRS and CDR2 YFSETQ. The J segment lost 5 bases and the V segment lost 1 base, leaving 4 bases of the junction unmatched. CDR3 sequence: CASSLPQGADEQYF. The CDR3 coding sequence is TGCGCCAGCAGCTTGCCACAGGGGGCGGACGAGCAGTACTTC.

The gene calls are TRBV6-5 and TRBJ1-2; 7 bases line up with TRBD1. Germline V gene data show CDR1 as MNHEY and CDR2 as SVGAGI. J was trimmed by 7 bases and V by 0 bases; bases with no gene match: 5. The CDR3 sequence is 14 residues long. This CDR3 is CASSYSSTGTGYTF. The CDR3, as DNA: TGTGCCAGCAGTTACTCGTCGACAGGGACTGGCTACACCTTC.

As for this clonotype: A junction boundary mismatches the germline segment, possibly from a read error. This chain links TRBV2 with TRBJ1-1; D is unclear. The CDR3 is 12 residues long. Germline CDR1 reads SNHLY; CDR2 reads FYNNEI. CDR3 sequence: CAGSVLDTEAFF. The CDR3 DNA reads TGTGCCGGCAGTGTGCTAGACACTGAAGCTTTCTTT. Complete variable domain (other parts from reference TRBV2 and TRBJ1-1): EPEVTQTPSHQVTQMGQEVILRCVPISNHLYFYWYRQILGQKVEFLVSFYNNEISEKSEIFDDQFSVERPDGSNFTLKIRSTKLEDSAMYFCAGSVLDTEAFFGQGTRLTVV.

The chain links TRBV7-2 to TRBJ2-1; D tentatively reads TRBD1 or TRBD2 (5 bases each). The germline V gene encodes CDR1 SGHTA and CDR2 FQGNSA. This CDR3 is 17 amino acids long. V lost 2 bases and J 6 bases, leaving 20 bases between the germline ends. DNA of the CDR3: TGTGCCAGCAGCTTAAATAAGGGGACCAGACCTCCCAATGAGCAGTTCTTC. Protein: CASSLNKGTRPPNEQFF.

This clonotype was seen a few times. The chain joins TRBV3-1 to TRBJ2-4; unclear D gene. CDR3 length equals 13 residues. The germline V gene has CDR1 LGHDT and CDR2 YNNKEL (reference sequence). The V end lost 1 base, the J end lost 5 bases, and 6 bases lay between the germline ends. CDR3 nucleotides: TGTGCCAGCAGCCAAGGTGGGGAAAACATTCAGTACTTC. Protein product: CASSQGGENIQYF.

In this sample, this clonotype turned up a few times. The V call is TRBV10-3, the J call TRBJ2-7; 7 nucleotides align to TRBD2. CDR3 length: 15 amino acids. V shed 4 bases, J shed 4 bases, and the junction held 10 bases outside the gene matches. Germline CDR1 and CDR2: ENHRY and SYGVKD. CDR3 nucleotide sequence: TGTGCCATCAGTGCCCTGGCGGGAGATAATTACGAGCAGTACTTC. Translation: CAISALAGDNYEQYF.

The V and J genes are TRBV21-1 and TRBJ2-6; TRBD1, the table's D call, lacks a check against the DNA. TRBV21-1 counts as a pseudogene. The CDR3 spans 19 residues. DNA of the CDR3: TGTGCCAGCAGCAAAGGGGGGCAAGGGGGAGAATATGGGGCCAACGTCCTGACTTTC. The encoded protein is CASSKGGQGGEYGANVLTF.

V gene TRBV12-3 or TRBV12-4 combines with J gene TRBJ1-5, with D perhaps TRBD1 (5 bases). This CDR3 contains 14 residues. Trimming pared 4 bases from V and 4 bases from J, leaving 11 bases between. The CDR3 nucleotides are TGTGCCAGCAGTTCGTTGCAGGGTAATCAGCCCCAGCATTTT. It is translated as CASSSLQGNQPQHF.

A word on this clonotype: This sequence may be a read error, since a much larger clone differs from it by one base. CDR3 nucleotides: TGCAGCGTTGAAGATCCCTCTGACGGGGGGGTCGAGGTCTATGAGCAGTACTTC. This sequence encodes CSVEDPSDGGVEVYEQYF. This rearrangement joins TRBV29-1 to TRBJ2-7; 8 bases fit TRBD2. The CDR3 totals 18 residues. With V trimmed by 0 bases and J by 7 bases, 20 bases remained unmatched. Germline assignment: CDR1 SQVTM and CDR2 ANQGSEA.

The chain has TRBV29-1 and TRBJ1-4; D might be TRBD1 (6 bases). CDR1 and CDR2 (germline): SQVTM, ANQGSEA. CDR3 size: 13 residues. V was shortened by 7 bases and J by 8 bases, with 17 bases between the two germline ends. The CDR3 DNA sequence: TGCAGCGCCGGGGCAGGGGCGAGGGAAAAACTGTTTTTT. Encoded protein: CSAGAGAREKLFF.

This clonotype was observed a handful of times. The V and J genes are TRBV6-1 and TRBJ2-1; 13 nucleotides align to TRBD2. Germline V lookup: CDR1 MNHNS, CDR2 SASEGT. The CDR3 length is 18 residues. The ends lost 6 bases at V and 1 base at J; junction bases unmatched: 9. CDR3 in DNA: TGTGCCAGCAGGAAAAAAGGGACTAGCGGGGAATCCTACAATGAGCAGTTCTTC. It specifies CASRKKGTSGESYNEQFF.

This clonotype was seen a few times. The V and J genes are TRBV28 and TRBJ2-7, with TRBD1 matching over 9 bases. Looked up from germline, CDR1 is MDHEN and CDR2 is SYDVKM. V lost 5 bases, J lost 0 bases, and 11 bases stayed unmatched. The CDR3 length is 17 residues. The CDR3 DNA follows: TGTGCCAGCAGTGCTTCACCGGGACAGGGACTCTCCTACGAGCAGTACTTC. Translated, it gives CASSASPGQGLSYEQYF.

This CDR3 reads CASSPLGLRGEKLFF. CDR3 bases: TGTGCCAGCAGCCCCCTAGGTCTTAGGGGAGAAAAACTGTTTTTT. The V and J genes are TRBV7-9 and TRBJ1-4; D might be TRBD1 (5 bases). CDR3 size: 15 residues. Germline V gene lookup returns CDR1 SEHNR and CDR2 FQNEAQ (reference sequence). The V end lost 5 bases, the J end lost 8 bases, and 18 bases lay between the germline ends.

This clonotype was detected a few times. V gene TRBV14 combines with J gene TRBJ1-1; tentatively, D is TRBD1 (6 bases). The CDR3 is 16 residues long. Germline V CDR1 and CDR2: SGHDN, FVKESK. Trimming took off 0 bases at V and 1 base at J, with 12 bases between the two ends. CDR3 in amino acids: CASSQDGWGPNTEAFF. DNA of the CDR3: TGTGCCAGCAGCCAAGATGGGTGGGGGCCGAACACTGAAGCTTTCTTT.

The V call is TRBV6-1, the J call TRBJ2-5; D is unclear. Germline CDR1 is MNHNS and CDR2 is SASEGT. Deletions cut 10 bases from V and 2 bases from J, with 8 bases between. The CDR3 extends over 11 amino acids. The CDR3 is CATQEQETQYF. CDR3 nucleotide sequence: TGTGCCACTCAGGAGCAAGAGACCCAGTACTTC.

The J gene is TRBJ2-3, the V gene TRBV28; D call uncertain. CDR1 MDHEN and CDR2 SYDVKM come from the germline V gene. This CDR3 has 15 residues. The germline V and J ends were trimmed by 6 bases and 2 bases, with 15 bases remaining between them. The CDR3 DNA reads as TGTGCCAGCAGCCCCTCCGTAGAGTTCACAGATACGCAGTATTTT. The encoded protein is CASSPSVEFTDTQYF.

V and J are TRBV27 and TRBJ2-3; 9 bases agree with TRBD1. CDR3 length: 13 amino acids. V lost 8 bases and J lost 5; bases outside the gene matches: 5. Germline V gene sequence: CDR1 MNHEY, CDR2 SMNVEV (reference sequence). CDR3 loop: CASRTGAVDTQYF. As DNA, the CDR3 is TGTGCCAGCCGGACAGGGGCGGTAGATACGCAGTATTTT.

This clonotype has more than one count but fewer than ten. The chain combines TRBV27 with TRBJ1-1, with 11 bases lining up with TRBD1. The ends lost 10 bases at V and 10 bases at J; junction bases unmatched: 14. Germline lookup yields CDR1 MNHEY and CDR2 SMNVEV (reference sequence). This CDR3 is 14 amino acids long. In DNA form, the CDR3 reads TGTGCCACAGCGTCCTCTTGGGACAGGGGGTTAGCTTTCTTT. Its translation is CATASSWDRGLAFF.

In the case of this clonotype: Its ends do not fully match the called genes, so a read error is possible. The chain carries TRBV5-6 and TRBJ1-2; D is ambiguous. The CDR3 spans 12 residues. In germline, CDR1 is SGHDT, CDR2 YYEEEE. This CDR3 reads CASSLEAYGCTF. CDR3 nucleotide sequence: TGTGCCAGCAGCTTGGAGGCCTATGGCTGCACCTTC.

About this clonotype itself: This may stem from a read error, because a much larger clone lies one nucleotide away. This chain joins TRBV27 and TRBJ2-5; 7 bases match TRBD1. The CDR3 consists of 14 residues. Germline assignment: CDR1 MNHEY and CDR2 SMNVEV (reference sequence). Trimming at V came to 4 bases and at J to 11 bases, leaving 13 bases not matched to a gene. CDR3 amino acids: CASSSRTGSTEQYF. The CDR3 DNA follows: TGTGCCAGCAGTTCTCGGACAGGTTCTACTGAGCAGTACTTC.